Listed here is a single T cell receptor beta chain. Its cognate antigen is unknown. Per germline, CDR1 SNHLY and CDR2 FYNNEI. This CDR3 is built from 14 residues. The ends were cut back, 5 bases at V and 0 bases at J, with 10 bases in the middle. This sample is drawn from a study of shared clonotypes between healthy human individuals. Study information: CD4 naive and CD4 memory each took three plates per donor, while CD8 naive took two and CD8 memory one.

Study-level points and caveats: Only blood was sampled, and tissue TCR repertoires likely differ from blood ones.

Repertoires were generated with immunoSEQ multiplex PCR, while TCRdb's copy carries only in-frame clones and drops some. The sample shows millions of clones, less than 95% of them seen only once. The naive CD8 population came from CD45RO-negative cells selected for CCR7, without terminally differentiated effector memory CD45RA+ cells. This sequence was found in a man aged 18 to 29 in good health. The gene calls are TRBV2 and TRBJ1-1; D remains unclear. Sequenced sample: naive CD8+ T cells sorted from blood. CDR3 amino acids: CASSQEGMNTEAFF. Written as DNA, the CDR3 is TGTGCCAGCAGTCAAGAGGGTATGAACACTGAAGCTTTCTTT. Based on the CDR3 plus reference TRBV2 and TRBJ1-1, the full variable domain is EPEVTQTPSHQVTQMGQEVILRCVPISNHLYFYWYRQILGQKVEFLVSFYNNEISEKSEIFDDQFSVERPDGSNFTLKIRSTKLEDSAMYFCASSQEGMNTEAFFGQGTRLTVV.